Below, 19 T cell receptor beta chains from the same sample are listed, as sequenced in a study of OX40 agonist ivuxolimab in advanced cancers. Generated by immunoSEQ multiplex PCR, the TCRdb table keeps only in-frame clones and is missing some. The sample includes about 70,000 clones, more than 85% of them seen just once. The sequenced sample was CD4+ or CD8+ T cells sorted from blood, obtained in a trial of the OX40 agonist ivuxolimab. Receptor source: an adult with an advanced solid tumor such as melanoma, head and neck, liver or kidney cancer.

V usage is TRBV7-9 and J usage is TRBJ1-5, with D possibly being TRBD1 (6 bases). Deletions cut 4 bases from V and 0 bases from J, with 19 bases between. The CDR3 contains 18 residues. Germline CDR1 reads SEHNR; CDR2 reads FQNEAQ (reference sequence). The CDR3 reads CASSSPDRDTNSNQPQHF. CDR3 bases: TGTGCCAGCAGCTCTCCGGATAGGGACACAAATAGCAATCAGCCCCAGCATTTT.

This rearrangement joins TRBV10-2 to TRBJ2-1; maybe TRBD2 (6 bases). Between the trimmed V and J ends, which lost 6 bases and 9 bases, there was a span of 12 bases. CDR3 length: 12 amino acids. Germline V lookup: CDR1 WSHSY, CDR2 SAAADI. CDR3 region: CASSLGAGEQFF. As DNA, the CDR3 is TGCGCCAGCAGCCTAGGAGCGGGTGAGCAGTTCTTC.

V and J are TRBV5-4 and TRBJ2-7; tentative D call: TRBD1 (6 bases). The CDR3 totals 13 residues. Trimming took 10 bases from V and 3 from J, leaving 17 bases between them. Germline V gene sequence: CDR1 SGHNT, CDR2 YYREEE (reference sequence). The CDR3 loop reads CAVHRQEFYEQYF. In nucleotides, the CDR3 is TGTGCCGTCCACCGACAGGAATTCTACGAGCAGTACTTC.

The chain carries TRBV19 and TRBJ1-1; D uncertain. CDR3 length: 10 residues. V was trimmed by 7 bases and J by 3 bases, leaving 3 bases between them. Germline-derived CDR1 and CDR2 are LNHDA and SQIVND (reference sequence). The CDR3 protein is CASIDTEAFF. CDR3 sequence (DNA): TGTGCCAGTATAGACACTGAAGCTTTCTTT. Full variable domain (remainder filled in from reference TRBV19 and TRBJ1-1): DGGITQSPKYLFRKEGQNVTLSCEQNLNHDAMYWYRQDPGQGLRLIYYSQIVNDFQKGDIAEGYSVSREKKESFPLTVTSAQKNPTAFYLCASIDTEAFFGQGTRLTVV.

CDR3 nucleotides: TGTGCCAGCAGTTTTACCGGGACTAGTCGTGAGCAGTTCTTC. Amino acids: CASSFTGTSREQFF. V and J are TRBV27 and TRBJ2-1; TRBD2 agrees at 8 bases. Germline V gene sequence: CDR1 MNHEY, CDR2 SMNVEV (reference sequence). Germline trimming cut 3 bases from V and 9 bases from J; bases unmatched to any gene: 7. CDR3 length: 14 residues.

Here the CDR3 reads CASSPLAGDTEAFF. DNA for the CDR3: TGTGCCAGCAGCCCCCTGGCAGGGGACACTGAAGCTTTCTTT. The rearrangement links TRBV4-2 to TRBJ1-1; a possible D gene is TRBD1 (6 bases). Trimming removed 4 bases at V and 3 bases at J, with 12 bases between. This CDR3 region has 14 residues. Germline CDR1 LGHNA, CDR2 YNFKEQ.

V and J are TRBV19 and TRBJ2-3, with TRBD1 identical over 10 bases. J lost 4 bases, V lost 5 bases, and 0 bases had no gene match. The CDR3 is 13 amino acids. Germline CDR1 LNHDA, CDR2 SQIVND (reference sequence). The CDR3 here is CASSGTGADTQYF. DNA of the CDR3: TGTGCCAGTAGTGGGACAGGGGCAGATACGCAGTATTTT.

Within the sample, this clone is medium-sized. This sample also contains other DNA sequences that code for the same CDR3. The rearrangement joins TRBV27 to TRBJ2-2, with unresolved D. The CDR3 has 14 residues. Per the germline V gene, CDR1 is MNHEY and CDR2 is SMNVEV (reference sequence). Trimming shortened V by 3 bases and J by 2 bases, and 7 bases separated the two germline ends. The CDR3 spells CASSFSGNTGELFF. CDR3 nucleotide sequence: TGTGCCAGCAGTTTTTCCGGAAACACCGGGGAGCTGTTTTTT.

This rearrangement joins TRBV9 to TRBJ2-7; no clear D gene. CDR1 SGDLS and CDR2 YYNGEE come from the germline V gene. Trimming pared 3 bases from V and 2 bases from J, leaving 6 bases between. CDR3 length: 12 amino acids. The CDR3 is CASSGRTYEQYF. CDR3 nucleotide sequence: TGTGCCAGCAGCGGACGGACCTACGAGCAGTACTTC.

V usage is TRBV7-6 and J usage is TRBJ2-7; the D is unclear. Trimming shortened V by 4 bases and J by 3 bases, and 10 bases separated the two germline ends. Germline lookup yields CDR1 SGHVS and CDR2 FNYEAQ. The CDR3 covers 13 residues. DNA of the CDR3: TGTGCCAGCAGCTCCGCGGACGGCTACGAGCAGTACTTC. Protein sequence: CASSSADGYEQYF. Using reference TRBV7-6 and TRBJ2-7 for the parts outside the CDR3, the full variable domain is GAGVSQSPRYKVTKRGQDVALRCDPISGHVSLYWYRQALGQGPEFLTYFNYEAQQDKSGLPNDRFSAERPEGSISTLTIQRTEQRDSAMYRCASSSADGYEQYFGPGTRLTVT.

This chain uses TRBV7-9 with TRBJ2-5; TRBD1 matches at 8 bases. Unmatched junction bases numbered 9, after V lost 5 bases and J lost 4 bases. This CDR3 contains 15 residues. CDR1 and CDR2 from the germline V gene are SEHNR and FQNEAQ (reference sequence). CDR3 region: CASSLPQGVRETQYF. CDR3 sequence (DNA): TGTGCCAGCAGCCTCCCACAGGGGGTACGAGAGACCCAGTACTTC. Full variable domain (missing parts from reference TRBV7-9 and TRBJ2-5): DTGVSQNPRHKITKRGQNVTFRCDPISEHNRLYWYRQTLGQGPEFLTYFQNEAQLEKSRLLSDRFSAERPKGSFSTLEIQRTEQGDSAMYLCASSLPQGVRETQYFGPGTRLLVL.

The chain links TRBV27 to TRBJ1-1; 8 bases are a match to TRBD1. V lost 3 bases, J lost 4 bases, and 7 bases stayed unmatched. The germline V gene has CDR1 MNHEY and CDR2 SMNVEV (reference sequence). The CDR3 consists of 15 residues. The CDR3 region is CASSFLQGGSTEAFF. The CDR3 DNA sequence: TGTGCCAGCAGTTTTCTACAGGGGGGGAGCACTGAAGCTTTCTTT.

This chain uses TRBV19 with TRBJ2-2; 10 bases agree with TRBD2. CDR1 and CDR2 (germline): LNHDA, SQIVND (reference sequence). Trimming at V came to 7 bases and at J to 4 bases, leaving 12 bases not matched to a gene. This CDR3 contains 17 residues. The CDR3 DNA reads as TGTGCCAGTACCCAAAATCAACTAGCGGGGTTCACCGGGGAGCTGTTTTTT. Its protein is CASTQNQLAGFTGELFF.

The CDR3 nucleotides are TGCGCCAGCAGCTCCAGACAGAGCGAATCGAGCTCCTATAATTCACCCCTCCACTTT. Residues: CASSSRQSESSSYNSPLHF. The chain couples TRBV5-1 to TRBJ1-6; the D gene is possibly TRBD1 (5 bases). The germline CDR1 and CDR2 sequences are SGHRS and YFSETQ. V shed 3 bases and J shed 0 bases, with 19 bases lying between them. The CDR3 has 19 amino acids.

The gene calls are TRBV7-8 and TRBJ1-2, with D uncertain. The CDR3 consists of 12 residues. Germline V gives CDR1 SGHVS, CDR2 FQNEAQ. Deletions cut 3 bases from V and 4 bases from J, with 6 bases between. CDR3 region: CASSLDPYGYTF. CDR3 DNA sequence: TGTGCCAGCAGCTTGGACCCCTATGGCTACACCTTC.

The chain combines TRBV6-1 with TRBJ2-3; maybe TRBD1 (5 bases). The germline gives CDR1 MNHNS, CDR2 SASEGT. This CDR3 has 17 amino acids. The germline V and J ends were trimmed by 0 bases and 0 bases, with 13 bases remaining between them. The CDR3, as DNA: TGTGCCAGCAGTGAAGCCATTGTGGGGCTAAGCACAGATACGCAGTATTTT. Its translation is CASSEAIVGLSTDTQYF.

V gene TRBV5-4 combines with J gene TRBJ2-3; D tentatively reads TRBD1 or TRBD2 (6 bases each). Germline V gene sequence: CDR1 SGHNT, CDR2 YYREEE (reference sequence). The CDR3 extends over 17 amino acids. Trimming left V 0 bases short and J 4 bases short, with 18 bases between. The CDR3 DNA sequence: TGTGCCAGCAGCTTGGGGGGGGCAGGACTCCTTCCAGATACGCAGTATTTT. As protein: CASSLGGAGLLPDTQYF.

This clone was detected a few times. J is TRBJ1-3 and V is TRBV7-6, with D maybe TRBD1 (5 bases). This CDR3 region has 14 residues. Germline CDR1 is SGHVS and CDR2 is FNYEAQ. V was cut by 5 bases and J by 0 bases, with 8 bases left in between. Here the CDR3 DNA reads TGTGCCAGCAGCGGACACGTCTCTGGAAACACCATATATTTT. It codes for CASSGHVSGNTIYF.

The V gene is TRBV29-1, the J gene TRBJ2-1, with 7 bases lining up with TRBD1. CDR1 is SQVTM, CDR2 ANQGSEA, per germline. The CDR3 consists of 14 residues. V trimming: 0 bases; J trimming: 1 base; junction bases outside the gene matches: 0. The CDR3, as DNA: TGCAGCGTTGAAGACAGGGGGTCCTACAATGAGCAGTTCTTC. Translation gives CSVEDRGSYNEQFF.